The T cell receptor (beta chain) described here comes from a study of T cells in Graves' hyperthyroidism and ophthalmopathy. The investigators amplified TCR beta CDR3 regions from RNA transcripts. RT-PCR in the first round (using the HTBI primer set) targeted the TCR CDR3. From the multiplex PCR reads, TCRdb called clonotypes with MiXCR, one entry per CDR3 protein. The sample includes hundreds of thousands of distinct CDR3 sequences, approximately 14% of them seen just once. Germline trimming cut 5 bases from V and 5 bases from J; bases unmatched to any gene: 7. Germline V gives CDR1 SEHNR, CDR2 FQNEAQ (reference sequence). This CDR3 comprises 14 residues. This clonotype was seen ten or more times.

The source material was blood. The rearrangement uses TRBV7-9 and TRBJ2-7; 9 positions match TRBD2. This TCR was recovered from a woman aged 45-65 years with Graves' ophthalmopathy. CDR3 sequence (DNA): TGTGCCAGCAGCCCCGACTCTAGCGGGAACGAGCAGTACTTC. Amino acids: CASSPDSSGNEQYF.